This T cell receptor (beta chain) was captured in a study of T-cell reconstitution after alpha-beta-depleted transplantation in children. Study observations and caveats: Several hundred rapidly expanded clones from non-depleted graft cells reportedly supplied alpha-beta T cells about two months post-transplant. Certain patients had high TCRbeta diversity at day 60, and it came from recipient T cells and thymic progenitors that survived. T-cell counts and diversity at one year post-transplant came mainly from newly produced T cells.

The authors prepared the TCRbeta library with unique molecular identifiers. MiXCR, applied by TCRdb to the PCR reads, yields one record per CDR3 protein. The sample consists of hundreds of thousands of distinct CDR3 sequences, approximately 17% of them appearing once. A few counts support this clonotype. Its specificity is unknown. The V gene's germline CDR1 is SGHTA and CDR2 FQGNSA. Trimming cost V 5 bases and J 1 base; bases outside gene matches: 10. The CDR3 consists of 16 residues. The source was PBMCs, mostly from graft donor cells, collected 360 days after TCRalphabeta/CD19-depleted stem cell transplant. This sequence joins TRBV7-2 and TRBJ2-5; 7 bases line up with TRBD1. This clonotype was sampled from a male patient aged 2 to 10 who had a stem cell transplant for acute lymphoblastic leukemia, so the T cells may come from the graft donor. CDR3 loop: CASSAETGFLQETQYF. The CDR3 DNA reads TGTGCCAGCAGCGCAGAGACAGGGTTTCTCCAAGAGACCCAGTACTTC. The full variable domain, completed using reference TRBV7-2 and TRBJ2-5, is GAGVSQSPSNKVTEKGKDVELRCDPISGHTALYWYRQSLGQGLEFLIYFQGNSAPDKSGLPSDRFSAERTGGSVSTLTIQRTQQEDSAVYLCASSAETGFLQETQYFGPGTRLLVL.